This is a list of T cell receptor beta chains from one sample in a study of CD8+CD57+ T cells in acquired aplastic anemia. Via MiXCR, TCRdb re-called the reads, giving one row per CDR3 protein. Here the sample spans about 200,000 distinct CDR3 sequences, over 40% being singletons. Sequenced material: sorted CD4+, CD8+, or CD8+CD57+ T cells (not recorded which) from PBMCs. The receptors originated from a human donor with aplastic anemia. Each CDR3 is given with its conserved first and last residue. Fields, in order: J gene, D gene, clone size, V gene, CDR3 DNA, CDR3 protein. A D gene is named only where the DNA matches it firmly. The size entry is marked missing in some rows and otherwise reads once, few, many or a size class.

j_gene: TRBJ2-1; d_gene: -; abundance: many; v_gene: TRBV6-1; CDR3nt: TGTGCCAGCAGTGAAGAGGCGCAGTTCTTC; CDR3aa: CASSEEAQFF
j_gene: TRBJ1-3; d_gene: TRBD1; abundance: -; v_gene: TRBV15; CDR3nt: TGTGCCACCAGCAGGACAGGGACTGGAAACACCATATATTTT; CDR3aa: CATSRTGTGNTIYF
j_gene: TRBJ2-5; d_gene: -; abundance: many; v_gene: TRBV5-1; CDR3nt: TGCGCCAGCAGCTACGAGAGGTTGGAGACCCAGTACTTC; CDR3aa: CASSYERLETQYF
j_gene: TRBJ2-1; d_gene: -; abundance: -; v_gene: TRBV7-9; CDR3nt: TGTGCCAGCAGCCCCAAGGGGGAGGAGGAGCAGTTCTTC; CDR3aa: CASSPKGEEEQFF
j_gene: TRBJ1-2; d_gene: -; abundance: -; v_gene: TRBV10-3; CDR3nt: TGTGCCATCAGATCGGGCGGCTATGGCTACACCTTC; CDR3aa: CAIRSGGYGYTF
j_gene: TRBJ2-3; d_gene: TRBD2; abundance: -; v_gene: TRBV4-1; CDR3nt: TGCGCCAGCAGCCAAGTGGGGACTAGCGGGGGAATAGATACGCAGTATTTT; CDR3aa: CASSQVGTSGGIDTQYF
j_gene: TRBJ2-1; d_gene: -; abundance: few; v_gene: TRBV15; CDR3nt: TGTGCCACCAGCCCCGGGGACTACAATGAGCAGTTCTTC; CDR3aa: CATSPGDYNEQFF
j_gene: TRBJ2-1; d_gene: TRBD2; abundance: -; v_gene: TRBV2; CDR3nt: TGTGCCAGCAGTGTTGGGGGAGGGCCTTTTGATGAGCAGTTCTTC; CDR3aa: CASSVGGGPFDEQFF
j_gene: TRBJ1-1; d_gene: -; abundance: many; v_gene: TRBV7-3; CDR3nt: TGTGCCAGCAGCTTAGGGGGACCCACTGAAGCTTTCTTT; CDR3aa: CASSLGGPTEAFF
j_gene: TRBJ2-3; d_gene: TRBD1; abundance: many; v_gene: TRBV6-5; CDR3nt: TGTGCCAGCAGTTTGGACAGGAGGACAGATACGCAGTATTTT; CDR3aa: CASSLDRRTDTQYF
j_gene: TRBJ2-1; d_gene: TRBD2; abundance: many; v_gene: TRBV7-3; CDR3nt: TGTGCCAGCAGTCCCCTCCCGGGCGGGGGCTACAATGAGCAGTTCTTC; CDR3aa: CASSPLPGGGYNEQFF
j_gene: TRBJ2-2; d_gene: -; abundance: many; v_gene: TRBV5-1; CDR3nt: TGCGCCAGCAGGGAGAGAGGACGTACGAACTCGAACACCGGGGAGCTGTTTTTT; CDR3aa: CASRERGRTNSNTGELFF
j_gene: TRBJ1-3; d_gene: -; abundance: many; v_gene: TRBV19; CDR3nt: TGTGCCAGTAGTCCCGGGGCTGGAAACACCATATATTTT; CDR3aa: CASSPGAGNTIYF
j_gene: TRBJ2-7; d_gene: TRBD1; abundance: -; v_gene: TRBV5-1; CDR3nt: TGCGCCAGCAGCTCGCGGACAGGGGTCGGGGAGCAGTACTTC; CDR3aa: CASSSRTGVGEQYF
j_gene: TRBJ1-1; d_gene: TRBD1; abundance: -; v_gene: TRBV6-5; CDR3nt: TGTGCCAGCAGTTACTCGGGACAGGGGTTGAACACTGGAGCTTTCTTT; CDR3aa: CASSYSGQGLNTGAFF
j_gene: TRBJ1-6; d_gene: -; abundance: -; v_gene: TRBV2; CDR3nt: TGTGCCAGCAGCGCTCAGGGTCCCCTCCACTTT; CDR3aa: CASSAQGPLHF
j_gene: TRBJ2-7; d_gene: -; abundance: many; v_gene: TRBV7-9; CDR3nt: TGTGCCAGCAGCTTGGTGGGGGCCTACGAGCAGTACTTC; CDR3aa: CASSLVGAYEQYF
j_gene: TRBJ1-1; d_gene: -; abundance: many; v_gene: TRBV3-1; CDR3nt: TGTGCCAGCAGCCAAGTCGGCACTGAAGCTTTCTTT; CDR3aa: CASSQVGTEAFF
j_gene: TRBJ2-1; d_gene: TRBD2; abundance: -; v_gene: TRBV29-1; CDR3nt: TGCAGCGCACCCGGGACTAGCGGGGGAAACAATGAGCAGTTCTTC; CDR3aa: CSAPGTSGGNNEQFF
j_gene: TRBJ2-6; d_gene: -; abundance: -; v_gene: TRBV7-3; CDR3nt: TGTGCCAGCAGCAAGCTACTCGACAGGGCCAACGTCCTGACTTTC; CDR3aa: CASSKLLDRANVLTF
j_gene: TRBJ1-4; d_gene: -; abundance: many; v_gene: TRBV2; CDR3nt: TGTGCCAGCAGCCGCTCCGGGGGAATTTATGAAAAACTGTTTTTT; CDR3aa: CASSRSGGIYEKLFF
j_gene: TRBJ2-3; d_gene: -; abundance: -; v_gene: TRBV15; CDR3nt: TGTGCCACCAGCGAAGGTATCTCAGATACGCAGTATTTT; CDR3aa: CATSEGISDTQYF
j_gene: TRBJ1-6; d_gene: -; abundance: many; v_gene: TRBV5-5; CDR3nt: TGTGCCAGCAGTCGGACAGTCCTTTCCTATAATTCACCCCTCCACTTT; CDR3aa: CASSRTVLSYNSPLHF